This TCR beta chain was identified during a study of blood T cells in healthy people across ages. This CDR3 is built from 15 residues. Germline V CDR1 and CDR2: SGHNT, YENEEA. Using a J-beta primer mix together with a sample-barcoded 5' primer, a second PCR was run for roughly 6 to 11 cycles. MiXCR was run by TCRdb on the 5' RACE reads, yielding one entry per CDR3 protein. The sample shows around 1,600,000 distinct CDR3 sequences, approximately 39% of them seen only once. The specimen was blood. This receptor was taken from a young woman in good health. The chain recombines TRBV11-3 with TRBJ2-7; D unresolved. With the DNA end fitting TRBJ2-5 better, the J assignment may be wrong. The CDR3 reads CASSLGHLGRETQYF. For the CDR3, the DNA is TGTGCCAGCAGCTTAGGACACCTAGGACGAGAGACCCAGTACTTC.